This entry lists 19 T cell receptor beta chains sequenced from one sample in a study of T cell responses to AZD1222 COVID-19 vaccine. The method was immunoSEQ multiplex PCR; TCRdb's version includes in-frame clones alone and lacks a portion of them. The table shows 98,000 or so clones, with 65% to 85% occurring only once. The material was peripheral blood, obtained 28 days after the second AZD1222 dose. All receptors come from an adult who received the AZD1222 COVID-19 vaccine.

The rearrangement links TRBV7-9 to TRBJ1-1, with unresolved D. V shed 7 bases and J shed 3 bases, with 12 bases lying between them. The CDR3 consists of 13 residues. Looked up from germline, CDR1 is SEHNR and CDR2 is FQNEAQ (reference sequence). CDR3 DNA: TGTGCCAGCACTATACATGCGGACACTGAAGCTTTCTTT. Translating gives CASTIHADTEAFF.

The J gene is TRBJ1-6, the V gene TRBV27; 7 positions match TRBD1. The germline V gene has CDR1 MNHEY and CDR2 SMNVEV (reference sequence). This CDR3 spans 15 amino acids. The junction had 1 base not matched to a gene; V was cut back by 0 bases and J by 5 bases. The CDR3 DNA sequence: TGTGCCAGCAGTTTATCGGGGACAGATAATTCACCCCTCCACTTT. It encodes CASSLSGTDNSPLHF.

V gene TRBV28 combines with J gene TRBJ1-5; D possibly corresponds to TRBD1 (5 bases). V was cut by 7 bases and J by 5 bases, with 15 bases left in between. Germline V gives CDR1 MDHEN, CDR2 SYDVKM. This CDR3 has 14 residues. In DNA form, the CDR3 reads TGTGCCAGCACTCTCCGGGCCAGGGATCAGCCCCAGCATTTT. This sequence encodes CASTLRARDQPQHF.

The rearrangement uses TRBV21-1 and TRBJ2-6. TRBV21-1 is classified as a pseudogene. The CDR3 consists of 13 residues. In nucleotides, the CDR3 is TGTGCCAGCAGGGGATCCGGGGCCAACGTCCTGACTTTC. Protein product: CASRGSGANVLTF.

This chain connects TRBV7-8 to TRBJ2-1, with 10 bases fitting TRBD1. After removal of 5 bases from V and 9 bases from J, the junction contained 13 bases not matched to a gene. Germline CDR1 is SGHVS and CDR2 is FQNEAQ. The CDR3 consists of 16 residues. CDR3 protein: CASSDPGQGVDSEQFF. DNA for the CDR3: TGTGCCAGCAGCGACCCCGGACAGGGGGTCGATAGTGAGCAGTTCTTC. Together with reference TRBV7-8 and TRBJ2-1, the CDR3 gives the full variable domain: GAGVSQSPRYKVAKRGQDVALRCDPISGHVSLFWYQQALGQGPEFLTYFQNEAQLDKSGLPSDRFFAERPEGSVSTLKIQRTQQEDSAVYLCASSDPGQGVDSEQFFGPGTRLTVL.

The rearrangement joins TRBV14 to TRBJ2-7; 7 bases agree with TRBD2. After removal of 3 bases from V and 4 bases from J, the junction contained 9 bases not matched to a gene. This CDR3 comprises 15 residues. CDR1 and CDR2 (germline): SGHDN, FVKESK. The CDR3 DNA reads TGTGCCAGCAGCCAGTCCCCTGGGGGAGGGTACGAGCAGTACTTC. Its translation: CASSQSPGGGYEQYF.

CDR3 region: CASSWTGSMNTEAFF. The CDR3 DNA follows: TGTGCCAGCAGTTGGACAGGTTCCATGAACACTGAAGCTTTCTTT. The chain combines TRBV6-5 with TRBJ1-1; 7 nucleotides align to TRBD1. CDR1 is MNHEY, CDR2 SVGAGI, per germline. The J segment lost 0 bases and the V segment lost 4 bases, leaving 5 bases of the junction unmatched. The CDR3 spans 15 residues.

The CDR3 is CASSLNGGRTEAFF. CDR3 DNA sequence: TGTGCCAGCAGTTTGAACGGGGGGCGGACTGAAGCTTTCTTT. V is TRBV27 and J is TRBJ1-1, with D perhaps matching TRBD1 (6 bases). The germline V and J ends were trimmed by 3 bases and 5 bases, with 13 bases remaining between them. The CDR3 sequence is 14 residues long. Germline lookup yields CDR1 MNHEY and CDR2 SMNVEV (reference sequence).

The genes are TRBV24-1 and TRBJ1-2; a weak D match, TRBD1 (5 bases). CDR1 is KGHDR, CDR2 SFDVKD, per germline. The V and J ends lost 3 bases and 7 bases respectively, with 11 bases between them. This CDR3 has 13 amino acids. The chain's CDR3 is CATSDGGSIGYTF. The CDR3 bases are TGTGCCACCAGTGATGGGGGGAGTATTGGCTACACCTTC.

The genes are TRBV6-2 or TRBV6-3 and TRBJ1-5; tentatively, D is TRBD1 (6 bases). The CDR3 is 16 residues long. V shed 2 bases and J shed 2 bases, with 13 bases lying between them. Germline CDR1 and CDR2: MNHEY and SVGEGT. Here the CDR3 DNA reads TGTGCCAGCAGTTACCCCCTCCGGACAGGCAATCAGCCCCAGCATTTT. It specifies CASSYPLRTGNQPQHF.

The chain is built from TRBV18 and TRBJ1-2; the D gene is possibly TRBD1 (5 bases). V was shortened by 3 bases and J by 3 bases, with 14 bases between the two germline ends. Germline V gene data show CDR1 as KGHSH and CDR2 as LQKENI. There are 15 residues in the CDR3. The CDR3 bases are TGTGCCAGCTCACCGTTTGGGGGTATTGACTATGGCTACACCTTC. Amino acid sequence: CASSPFGGIDYGYTF.

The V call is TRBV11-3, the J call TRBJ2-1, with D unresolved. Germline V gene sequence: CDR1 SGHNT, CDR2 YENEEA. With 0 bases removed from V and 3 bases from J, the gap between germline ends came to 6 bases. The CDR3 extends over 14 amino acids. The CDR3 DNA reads TGTGCCAGCAGCTTAGAGAATTTCTACAATGAGCAGTTCTTC. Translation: CASSLENFYNEQFF.

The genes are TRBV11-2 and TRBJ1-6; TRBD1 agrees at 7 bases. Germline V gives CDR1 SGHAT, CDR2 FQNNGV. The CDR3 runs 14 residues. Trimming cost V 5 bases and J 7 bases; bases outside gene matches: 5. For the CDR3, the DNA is TGTGCCAGCAGCCCGGGACAGCAGAATTCACCCCTCCACTTT. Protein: CASSPGQQNSPLHF.

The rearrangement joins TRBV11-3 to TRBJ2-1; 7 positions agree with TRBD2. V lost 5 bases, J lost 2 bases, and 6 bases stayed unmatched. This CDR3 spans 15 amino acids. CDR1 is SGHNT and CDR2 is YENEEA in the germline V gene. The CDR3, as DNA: TGTGCCAGCAGCCCTAGCGGCAGGACCTACAATGAGCAGTTCTTC. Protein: CASSPSGRTYNEQFF.

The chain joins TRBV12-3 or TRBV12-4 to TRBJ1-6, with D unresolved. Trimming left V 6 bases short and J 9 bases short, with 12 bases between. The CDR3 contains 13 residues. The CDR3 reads CASSISFASPLHF. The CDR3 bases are TGTGCCAGCAGCATCTCCTTCGCTTCACCCCTCCACTTT.

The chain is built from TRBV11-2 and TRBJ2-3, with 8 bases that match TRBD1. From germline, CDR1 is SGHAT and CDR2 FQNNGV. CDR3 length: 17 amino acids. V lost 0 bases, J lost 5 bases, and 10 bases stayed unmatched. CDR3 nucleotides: TGTGCCAGCAGCTTAGAGTTGGGCAGGGGGCGAAGAGATACGCAGTATTTT. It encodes CASSLELGRGRRDTQYF.

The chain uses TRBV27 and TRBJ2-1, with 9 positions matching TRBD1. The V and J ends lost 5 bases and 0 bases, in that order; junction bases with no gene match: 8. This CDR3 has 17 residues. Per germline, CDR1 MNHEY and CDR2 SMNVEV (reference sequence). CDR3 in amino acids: CASSPGQGMSSYNEQFF. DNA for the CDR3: TGTGCCAGCAGTCCCGGACAGGGGATGAGCTCCTACAATGAGCAGTTCTTC.

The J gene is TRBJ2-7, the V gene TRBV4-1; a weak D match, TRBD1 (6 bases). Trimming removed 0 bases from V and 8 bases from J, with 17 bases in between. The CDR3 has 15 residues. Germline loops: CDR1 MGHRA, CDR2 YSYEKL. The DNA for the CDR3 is TGCGCCAGCAGCCAAGAGGGGAGTGACAGGTCCAAGCAGTACTTC. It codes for CASSQEGSDRSKQYF.

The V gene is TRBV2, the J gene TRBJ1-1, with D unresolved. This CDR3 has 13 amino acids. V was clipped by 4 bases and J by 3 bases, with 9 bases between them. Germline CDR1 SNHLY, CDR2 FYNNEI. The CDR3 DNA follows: TGTGCCAGCAGTGCTCAGCGGTACACTGAAGCTTTCTTT. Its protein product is CASSAQRYTEAFF.